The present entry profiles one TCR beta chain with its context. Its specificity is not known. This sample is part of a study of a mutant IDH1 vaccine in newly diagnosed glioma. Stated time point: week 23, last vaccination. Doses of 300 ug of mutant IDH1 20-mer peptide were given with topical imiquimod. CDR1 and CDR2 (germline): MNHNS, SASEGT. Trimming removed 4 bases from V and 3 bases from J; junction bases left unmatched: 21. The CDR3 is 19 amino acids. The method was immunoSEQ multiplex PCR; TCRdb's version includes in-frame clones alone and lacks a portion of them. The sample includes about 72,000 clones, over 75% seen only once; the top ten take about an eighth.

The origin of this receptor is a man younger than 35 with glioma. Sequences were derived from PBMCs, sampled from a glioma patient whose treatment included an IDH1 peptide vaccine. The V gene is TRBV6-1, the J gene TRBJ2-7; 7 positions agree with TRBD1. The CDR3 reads CASSAVKLGTARFNYEQYF. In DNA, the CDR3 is TGTGCCAGCAGTGCCGTTAAGCTAGGGACAGCTAGATTTAACTACGAGCAGTACTTC.